These 6 T cell receptor beta chains originate from one sample sequenced in a study of identical twins. Each CDR3 protein gets one entry after TCRdb re-called the 5' RACE reads with MiXCR. Among some 330,000 distinct CDR3 sequences, 9% to 10% were seen once, and the ten largest hold approximately 9.3%. The sequenced sample was naive T cells sorted from blood. These receptors all come from a woman aged 45-65 years in good health.

The chain combines TRBV29-1 with TRBJ2-7, with D perhaps matching TRBD2 (5 bases). The V and J ends lost 4 bases and 6 bases respectively, with 10 bases between them. The CDR3 totals 11 residues. Germline CDR1 and CDR2: SQVTM and ANQGSEA. This CDR3 is CSVVSAGEQYV. In nucleotides, the CDR3 is TGCAGCGTTGTCAGCGCGGGCGAGCAGTACGTC.

In nucleotides, the CDR3 is TGTGCCACCAGTGACCTCGACAGGGGAAGGGGCAATGAGCAGTTCTTC. It is translated as CATSDLDRGRGNEQFF. This chain joins TRBV24-1 and TRBJ2-1; the match to TRBD1 covers 8 bases. CDR1 is KGHDR, CDR2 SFDVKD, per germline. This CDR3 is built from 16 residues. J was trimmed by 6 bases and V by 4 bases; bases with no gene match: 10.

V is TRBV15 and J is TRBJ2-7; the match to TRBD2 covers 7 bases. The germline gives CDR1 LNHNV, CDR2 YYDKDF (reference sequence). With V trimmed by 3 bases and J by 6 bases, 5 bases remained unmatched. The CDR3 sequence is 13 residues long. CDR3 in amino acids: CATSRGGEGEQYF. The CDR3 DNA reads TGTGCCACCAGCAGGGGTGGGGAGGGCGAGCAGTACTTC.

This clonotype was observed a handful of times. This rearrangement joins TRBV5-5 to TRBJ2-1; 8 nucleotides match TRBD2. The V gene end was trimmed by 4 bases and the J gene end by 5 bases; junction bases not matched to a gene: 5. The CDR3 runs to 14 residues. The germline V gene encodes CDR1 SGHKS and CDR2 YYEKEE (reference sequence). CDR3 residues: CASSREGGHNEQFF. DNA for the CDR3: TGTGCCAGCAGCCGGGAGGGAGGGCACAATGAGCAGTTCTTC.

To note about this clonotype: This CDR3 is missing its conserved last phenylalanine or tryptophan, likely due to a read error. The chain couples TRBV5-1 to TRBJ2-1; D remains ambiguous. The germline V gene encodes CDR1 SGHRS and CDR2 YFSETQ. The length of the CDR3 is 11 residues. Trimming took off 2 bases at V and 6 bases at J, with 3 bases between the two ends. The CDR3 DNA reads TGCGCCAGCAGCTTACTCAATGAGCAGTTCTTG. The encoded protein is CASSLLNEQFL.

About this clonotype itself: One base away lies a much larger clone, so this may be a sequencing read error. The CDR3 nucleotides read TGTGCCAGCGGGCGACAGGGTGTGGGTGATCAGTTCTTC. It encodes CASGRQGVGDQFF. The chain couples TRBV11-2 to TRBJ2-1; 7 bases match TRBD1. V shed 8 bases and J 13 bases; nucleotides not matched to a gene: 14. The germline V gene has CDR1 SGHAT and CDR2 FQNNGV. The CDR3 covers 13 residues.